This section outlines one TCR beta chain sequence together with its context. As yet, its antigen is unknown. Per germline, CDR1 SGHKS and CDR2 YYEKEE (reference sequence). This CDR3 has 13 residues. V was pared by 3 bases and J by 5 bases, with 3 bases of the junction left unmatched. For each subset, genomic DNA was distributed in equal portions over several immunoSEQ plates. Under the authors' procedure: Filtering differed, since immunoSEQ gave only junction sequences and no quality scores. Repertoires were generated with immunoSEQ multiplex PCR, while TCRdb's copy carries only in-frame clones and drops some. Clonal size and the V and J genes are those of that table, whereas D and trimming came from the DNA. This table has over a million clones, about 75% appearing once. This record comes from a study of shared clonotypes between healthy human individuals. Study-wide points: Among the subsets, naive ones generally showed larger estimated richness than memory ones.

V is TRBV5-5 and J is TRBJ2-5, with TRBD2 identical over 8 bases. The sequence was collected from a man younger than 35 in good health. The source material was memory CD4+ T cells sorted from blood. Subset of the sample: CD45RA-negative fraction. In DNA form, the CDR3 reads TGTGCCAGCAGCTCAGCGGGAGTGGAGACCCAGTACTTC. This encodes CASSSAGVETQYF.